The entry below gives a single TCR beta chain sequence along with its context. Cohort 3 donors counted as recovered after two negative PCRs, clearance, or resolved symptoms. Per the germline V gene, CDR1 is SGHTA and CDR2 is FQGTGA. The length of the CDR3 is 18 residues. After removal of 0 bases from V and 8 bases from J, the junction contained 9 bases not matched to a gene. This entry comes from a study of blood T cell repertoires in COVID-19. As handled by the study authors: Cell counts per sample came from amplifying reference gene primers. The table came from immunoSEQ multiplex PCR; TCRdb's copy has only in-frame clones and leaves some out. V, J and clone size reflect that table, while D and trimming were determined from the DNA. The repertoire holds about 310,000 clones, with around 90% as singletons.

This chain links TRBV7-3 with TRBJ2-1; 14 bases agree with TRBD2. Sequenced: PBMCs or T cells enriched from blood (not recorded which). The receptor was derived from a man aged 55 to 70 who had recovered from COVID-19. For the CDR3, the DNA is TGTGCCAGCAGCTTAACCGGACTAGCGGGAGGCCGAGGTTATGAGCAGTTCTTC. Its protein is CASSLTGLAGGRGYEQFF.